The 26 T cell receptor beta chains in this list originate from one sample, sequenced in a study of blood T cell repertoires in COVID-19. Here immunoSEQ multiplex PCR was the method, and the copy in TCRdb shows in-frame clones only, minus some. The top ten hold around 3.1% of the sample, which has 93,000 or so clones, 70% to 90% seen once. Specimen: peripheral blood. Receptor source: a man aged 50-60 years in a cohort sampled during active COVID-19.

The chain employs TRBV5-6 and TRBJ1-2; TRBD1 aligns across 9 bases. The CDR3 is 13 amino acids. V shed 4 bases, J shed 8 bases, and the junction held 6 bases outside the gene matches. Germline-derived CDR1 and CDR2 are SGHDT and YYEEEE. The CDR3 DNA reads TGTGCCAGCAGCCGGGACAGGGTCGAGGGCTACACCTTC. This codes for CASSRDRVEGYTF.

This clone appeared a single time. This CDR3 is CASSPTGSDTGELFF. The CDR3 DNA sequence: TGTGCCAGCAGCCCGACAGGATCCGACACCGGGGAGCTGTTTTTT. V and J are TRBV7-2 and TRBJ2-2; the D gene is possibly TRBD1 (6 bases). The ends were cut back, 5 bases at V and 3 bases at J, with 13 bases in the middle. The CDR3 totals 15 residues. The germline gives CDR1 SGHTA, CDR2 FQGNSA.

The J gene is TRBJ2-2, the V gene TRBV5-8; 12 nucleotides line up with TRBD1. The CDR3 has 15 amino acids. The junction had 4 bases not matched to a gene; V was cut back by 3 bases and J by 7 bases. The germline CDR1 and CDR2 sequences are SGHTS and YDEGEE. CDR3 in DNA: TGTGCCAGCAGCTCGGGACAGGGGGCTCACGGGGAGCTGTTTTTT. It specifies CASSSGQGAHGELFF. Full variable domain (outside the CDR3, taken from reference TRBV5-8 and TRBJ2-2): EAGVTQSPTHLIKTRGQQATLRCSPISGHTSVYWYQQALGLGLQFLLWYDEGEERNRGNFPPRFSGRQFPNYSSELNVNALELEDSALYLCASSSGQGAHGELFFGEGSRLTVL.

J is TRBJ1-5 and V is TRBV6-2 or TRBV6-3, with TRBD1 matching over 12 bases. The germline gives CDR1 MNHEY, CDR2 SVGEGT. The CDR3 contains 17 residues. V shed 4 bases and J 7 bases; nucleotides not matched to a gene: 11. DNA of the CDR3: TGTGCCAGCAGTTCATCCGGGACAGGGGGCCTCAACCAGCCCCAGCATTTT. This codes for CASSSSGTGGLNQPQHF.

The J gene is TRBJ2-5, the V gene TRBV7-9; 11 positions match TRBD2. CDR3 size: 17 residues. Germline loops: CDR1 SEHNR, CDR2 FQNEAQ (reference sequence). Trimming at V came to 5 bases and at J to 1 base, leaving 9 bases not matched to a gene. The CDR3 reads CASSPLALAGGQETQYF. The CDR3 DNA is TGTGCCAGCAGCCCCTTGGCGCTAGCGGGGGGCCAAGAGACCCAGTACTTC. Complete variable domain (other parts from reference TRBV7-9 and TRBJ2-5): DTGVSQNPRHKITKRGQNVTFRCDPISEHNRLYWYRQTLGQGPEFLTYFQNEAQLEKSRLLSDRFSAERPKGSFSTLEIQRTEQGDSAMYLCASSPLALAGGQETQYFGPGTRLLVL.

V usage is TRBV6-2 or TRBV6-3 and J usage is TRBJ1-2; 7 bases align to TRBD1. This CDR3 has 13 amino acids. J lost 9 bases, V lost 6 bases, and 10 bases had no gene match. The V gene's germline CDR1 is MNHEY and CDR2 SVGEGT. In DNA, the CDR3 is TGTGCCAGCAGCCGGGGACAGACCCCCAGCTACACCTTC. Encoded protein: CASSRGQTPSYTF.

This chain uses TRBV24-1 with TRBJ1-5, with TRBD1 matching over 8 bases. The CDR3 is 15 residues long. The V segment lost 3 bases and the J segment 7 bases; nucleotides outside the gene matches: 7. From germline, CDR1 is KGHDR and CDR2 SFDVKD. CDR3 coding DNA: TGTGCCACCAGTGATACCGGACAGGGAAGGCAGCCCCAGCATTTT. Translated: CATSDTGQGRQPQHF.

The chain employs TRBV6-5 and TRBJ2-3, with TRBD2 matching 13 bases. The CDR3 has 16 amino acids. Trimming at V came to 4 bases and at J to 4 bases, leaving 5 bases not matched to a gene. Germline loops: CDR1 MNHEY, CDR2 SVGAGI. The CDR3 spells CASSWELAGGPDTQYF. DNA for the CDR3: TGTGCCAGCAGTTGGGAACTAGCGGGGGGGCCAGATACGCAGTATTTT.

The chain carries TRBV6-5 and TRBJ2-5; 10 bases line up with TRBD1. CDR3 length: 16 amino acids. Germline CDR1 reads MNHEY; CDR2 reads SVGAGI. V shed 0 bases and J 4 bases; nucleotides not matched to a gene: 5. CDR3 bases: TGTGCCAGCAGTTACTCGGGGGACAGGGGTGGAGAGACCCAGTACTTC. It yields the protein CASSYSGDRGGETQYF.

This chain connects TRBV24-1 to TRBJ2-5; no firm D call. From germline, CDR1 is KGHDR and CDR2 SFDVKD. V lost 1 base and J 1 base, leaving 6 bases between the germline ends. The CDR3 is made up of 14 amino acids. CDR3 coding DNA: TGTGCCACCAGTGATTTCCCGTCCCAAGAGACCCAGTACTTC. This gives the protein CATSDFPSQETQYF.

As DNA, the CDR3 is TGTGCCAGCAGCTTTCTTGAGACCCAGTACTTC. Translated, it gives CASSFLETQYF. This chain joins TRBV7-9 and TRBJ2-5; D unclear. Deletions cut 3 bases from V and 5 bases from J, with 4 bases between. The CDR3 spans 11 residues. Germline V gene lookup returns CDR1 SEHNR and CDR2 FQNEAQ (reference sequence).

The CDR3 DNA reads TGTGCCAGCAGCCTAAGCACCGGGGAGCTGTTTTTT. Its protein is CASSLSTGELFF. This sequence joins TRBV7-2 and TRBJ2-2, with D unclear. This CDR3 is built from 12 residues. Germline V CDR1 and CDR2: SGHTA, FQGNSA. Trimming removed 5 bases at V and 4 bases at J, with 5 bases between. The variable domain in full, with the rest retrieved from reference TRBV7-2 and TRBJ2-2, is GAGVSQSPSNKVTEKGKDVELRCDPISGHTALYWYRQSLGQGLEFLIYFQGNSAPDKSGLPSDRFSAERTGGSVSTLTIQRTQQEDSAVYLCASSLSTGELFFGEGSRLTVL.

J is TRBJ2-7 and V is TRBV3-1 (or the pseudogene TRBV3-2), with D maybe TRBD2 (6 bases). This CDR3 has 12 amino acids. Trimming took 4 bases from V and 6 from J, leaving 10 bases between them. The germline gives CDR1 LGHDT, CDR2 YNNKEL (reference sequence). The CDR3 spells CASSRRVGEQYF. CDR3 bases: TGTGCCAGCAGCCGGAGGGTAGGCGAGCAGTACTTC.

The J gene is TRBJ2-2, the V gene TRBV9; no clear D. The germline V gene has CDR1 SGDLS and CDR2 YYNGEE. The CDR3 spans 12 residues. With 6 bases removed from V and 1 base from J, the gap between germline ends came to 4 bases. In nucleotides, the CDR3 is TGTGCCAGCAACAGGAACACCGGGGAGCTGTTTTTT. Translating gives CASNRNTGELFF.

The chain uses TRBV7-8 and TRBJ2-3; 8 bases are a match to TRBD2. Germline V CDR1 and CDR2: SGHVS, FQNEAQ. J was trimmed by 8 bases and V by 5 bases; bases with no gene match: 15. This CDR3 is built from 16 residues. DNA for the CDR3: TGTGCCAGCAGCCCGGGTCTAGCGGGCCCTCGGGGTACGCAGTATTTT. Translating it yields CASSPGLAGPRGTQYF.

This chain joins TRBV6-5 and TRBJ2-7; 12 positions agree with TRBD1. Trimming at V came to 5 bases and at J to 5 bases, leaving 7 bases not matched to a gene. CDR1 and CDR2 from the germline V gene are MNHEY and SVGAGI. The CDR3 is 15 residues long. The CDR3 reads CASSRGQGARDEQYV. The DNA of the CDR3 is TGTGCCAGCAGTCGGGGACAGGGGGCCCGCGACGAGCAGTACGTC.

This clone was seen more than once but under ten times. This rearrangement joins TRBV7-9 to TRBJ1-1; D ambiguous. CDR1 is SEHNR, CDR2 FQNEAQ, per germline (reference sequence). Trimming left V 5 bases short and J 5 bases short, with 9 bases between. CDR3 length: 12 residues. This CDR3 is CASSPVLTEAFF. In DNA, the CDR3 is TGTGCCAGCAGCCCTGTTCTAACTGAAGCTTTCTTT.

The chain employs TRBV10-3 and TRBJ2-1; perhaps TRBD1 as D (6 bases). V lost 3 bases to trimming and J lost 2 bases, with 14 bases between them. Looked up from germline, CDR1 is ENHRY and CDR2 is SYGVKD. CDR3 length: 16 amino acids. CDR3 region: CAISDGGGTTYNEQFF. The CDR3 coding sequence is TGTGCCATCAGTGATGGGGGCGGTACGACCTACAATGAGCAGTTCTTC.

The V call is TRBV6-5, the J call TRBJ1-1; weak D call: TRBD1 (5 bases). The CDR3 totals 13 residues. Trimming took 2 bases from V and 5 from J, leaving 9 bases between them. Germline V gene lookup returns CDR1 MNHEY and CDR2 SVGAGI. The CDR3 DNA reads as TGTGCCAGCAGTTACGCCGCAGGGACTGAAGCTTTCTTT. As protein: CASSYAAGTEAFF.

V and J are TRBV28 and TRBJ2-7; 9 nucleotides align to TRBD1. The germline V gene encodes CDR1 MDHEN and CDR2 SYDVKM. V shed 4 bases, J shed 3 bases, and the junction held 10 bases outside the gene matches. The CDR3 runs to 16 residues. CDR3 nucleotide sequence: TGTGCCAGCAGTTCAACACAGGGGGCCGTCTTCTACGAGCAGTACTTC. It codes for CASSSTQGAVFYEQYF.

For the CDR3, the DNA is TGTGCCAGTAGTCGGGGGGTCACTGAAGCTTTCTTT. Protein sequence: CASSRGVTEAFF. This chain links TRBV19 with TRBJ1-1; D may be TRBD1 (5 bases). V was cut by 5 bases and J by 4 bases, with 8 bases left in between. The CDR3 is 12 amino acids. Germline CDR1 reads LNHDA; CDR2 reads SQIVND (reference sequence).

The chain recombines TRBV6-2 or TRBV6-3 with TRBJ2-7; no reliable D call. This CDR3 has 14 amino acids. Germline V gives CDR1 MNHEY, CDR2 SVGEGT. Trimming took 4 bases from V and 0 from J, leaving 10 bases between them. CDR3 nucleotides: TGTGCCAGCAGTTTGGCTAGATCCTCCTACGAGCAGTACTTC. Translation gives CASSLARSSYEQYF.

The chain has TRBV5-4 and TRBJ1-1; 8 bases are shared with TRBD1. This CDR3 has 14 residues. V lost 2 bases to trimming and J lost 4 bases; unmatched junction nucleotides: 4. Germline V gene data show CDR1 as SGHNT and CDR2 as YYREEE (reference sequence). CDR3 nucleotide sequence: TGTGCCAGCAGCTTTTCCAGGGGGCGCACTGAAGCTTTCTTT. Translation: CASSFSRGRTEAFF.

The chain employs TRBV10-3 and TRBJ1-2, with 10 bases identical to TRBD1. The CDR3 has 13 residues. Germline values: CDR1 ENHRY, CDR2 SYGVKD. The CDR3 sequence: CATAGQGSSGYTF. As DNA, the CDR3 is TGTGCAACCGCGGGACAGGGGTCAAGCGGCTACACCTTC.

The V gene is TRBV5-1, the J gene TRBJ2-1; 8 bases are shared with TRBD2. The germline CDR1 and CDR2 sequences are SGHRS and YFSETQ. With V trimmed by 2 bases and J by 9 bases, 10 bases remained unmatched. The CDR3 consists of 15 residues. CDR3 bases: TGCGCCAGCAGCTTACGGCGGGGGGCCGGAGGTGAGCAGTTCTTC. Translation gives CASSLRRGAGGEQFF.

J is TRBJ1-6 and V is TRBV5-6; 7 bases agree with TRBD1. From germline, CDR1 is SGHDT and CDR2 YYEEEE. Trimming cost V 4 bases and J 10 bases; bases outside gene matches: 11. The CDR3 is 15 residues long. The CDR3 DNA follows: TGTGCCAGCAGCCTTACCGACAGGGTTTCGTCACCCCTCCACTTT. This codes for CASSLTDRVSSPLHF.